This TCR beta chain is drawn from a study of Ad26.COV2.S vaccination and SARS-CoV-2 variants. TCRdb's copy holds only in-frame clones and misses some; the assay was immunoSEQ multiplex PCR. In the table there are approximately 460,000 clones, approximately 90% of which are singletons. CDR3 size: 11 residues. Trimming left V 3 bases short and J 8 bases short, with 7 bases between. Germline V gives CDR1 SNHLY, CDR2 FYNNEI. Treatment noted: 15 to 20 received Ad26.COV2.S at low or high dose, single or two shots; 5 received placebo; per-sample allocation not given. The study sampled participants on day 63 after the first vaccine or placebo injection. SARS-CoV-2 spike from the Wuhan strain was encoded by the vaccine, an Ad26 vector.

The V call is TRBV2, the J call TRBJ1-1, with D hard to call. This material consisted of peripheral blood, taken in a trial of Ad26.COV2.S vaccine versus placebo. The receptor comes from a person between 18 and 60 years old who received the Ad26.COV2.S COVID-19 vaccine or a placebo. In DNA form, the CDR3 reads TGTGCCAGCAGTGACGATCAGGAAGCTTTCTTT. Residues: CASSDDQEAFF.